Listed below are T cell receptor beta chains from one sample, sequenced in a study of response to subunit inactivated influenza vaccine. TCRdb reanalysed the RT-PCR reads using MiXCR and keeps one entry per CDR3 protein. Among around 760,000 distinct CDR3 sequences, roughly 14% were seen once, and the ten largest hold around 6.5%. The sequenced sample was PBMCs from blood, obtained roughly 2 weeks before vaccination. The receptors were sampled from a man in his forties or fifties who received an inactivated influenza vaccine. Each CDR3 is given with its conserved first and last residue. The order of the fields is D gene, V gene, J gene, clone size, CDR3 protein, CDR3 DNA. D genes are given only for firm matches. Not every row has a clone size; where given, it reads once, few, many or a size class.

.,TRBV15,TRBJ2-6,many,CATSSRTTGANVLTF,TGTGCCACCAGCTCCCGGACAACCGGGGCCAACGTCCTGACTTTC
.,TRBV7-2,TRBJ2-1,.,CASSRIFSPQETQFF,TGTGCCAGCAGCCGGATCTTTTCGCCTCAGGAGACCCAGTTCTTC
.,TRBV5-1,TRBJ2-7,.,CASSFGSGYEQYF,TGCGCCAGCAGCTTCGGGAGCGGGTACGAGCAGTACTTC
.,TRBV28,TRBJ2-3,few,CASRSSVGDTQYF,TGTGCCAGCAGGTCGTCGGTGGGGGATACGCAGTATTTT
TRBD2,TRBV5-5,TRBJ2-2,few,CASTLGGRGTGELFF,TGTGCCAGCACTCTCGGGGGGAGGGGCACCGGGGAGCTGTTTTTT
TRBD1,TRBV4-2,TRBJ2-4,.,CASSKTGGNIQYF,TGTGCCAGCAGCAAAACAGGGGGAAACATTCAGTACTTC
.,TRBV10-3,TRBJ2-3,few,CAISDARDTQYF,TGTGCCATCAGCGACGCCCGGGATACGCAGTATTTT
.,TRBV5-1,TRBJ2-1,many,CASSWGTQANEQFF,TGCGCCAGCAGCTGGGGCACCCAGGCGAATGAGCAGTTCTTC
.,TRBV2,TRBJ1-2,few,CASSSQGIGYGYTF,TGTGCCAGCTCAAGCCAGGGGATAGGCTATGGCTACACCTTC
TRBD1,TRBV6-2/TRBV6-3,TRBJ2-3,few,CASTYWTGGTDTQYF,TGTGCCAGCACCTACTGGACAGGGGGCACAGATACGCAGTATTTT
.,TRBV12-3/TRBV12-4,TRBJ2-2,.,CASSSFGTRSIGELFF,TGTGCCAGCAGTTCTTTCGGGACTCGAAGCATCGGGGAGCTGTTTTTT
.,TRBV6-1,TRBJ2-7,.,CASSRDPSAYEQYF,TGTGCCAGCAGTAGAGATCCAAGCGCCTACGAGCAGTACTTC
TRBD2,TRBV4-3,TRBJ2-5,.,CASSQGTSGSIPRETQYF,TGCGCCAGCAGCCAAGGGACTAGCGGGAGCATCCCCCGGGAGACCCAGTACTTC
TRBD2,TRBV7-8,TRBJ2-1,few,CASTPTSGRVGEQFF,TGTGCCAGCACCCCGACTAGCGGGAGGGTAGGTGAGCAGTTCTTC
TRBD2,TRBV4-3,TRBJ2-7,few,CASSQDISLANPYEQYF,TGCGCCAGCAGCCAAGATATATCACTAGCGAATCCCTACGAGCAGTACTTC
TRBD2,TRBV15,TRBJ2-5,few,CATSRDGLAVQETQYF,TGTGCCACCAGCAGAGATGGGCTAGCGGTCCAAGAGACCCAGTACTTC
TRBD1,TRBV20-1,TRBJ2-2,few,CSAKGQEYTGELFF,TGCAGTGCTAAGGGACAGGAGTACACCGGGGAGCTGTTTTTT
.,TRBV4-2,TRBJ2-5,few,CASSQGQRADQETQYF,TGTGCCAGCAGCCAAGGCCAACGCGCAGATCAAGAGACCCAGTACTTC
TRBD1,TRBV6-1,TRBJ2-1,few,CASSLEDRDNEQFF,TGTGCCAGCAGCCTTGAGGACAGGGATAATGAGCAGTTCTTC
TRBD2,TRBV5-1,TRBJ2-3,few,CASSRGGGDTQYF,TGCGCCAGCAGCCGGGGGGGAGGAGATACGCAGTATTTT
.,TRBV20-1,TRBJ2-3,few,CSAAMRGDTQYF,TGCAGTGCGGCGATGCGGGGAGATACGCAGTATTTT
TRBD2,TRBV5-1,TRBJ2-1,.,CASSSSGGRGNEQFF,TGCGCCAGCAGCTCGAGCGGGGGGCGCGGGAATGAGCAGTTCTTC
TRBD1,TRBV12-3/TRBV12-4,TRBJ1-1,few,CASSFGQVGTEAFF,TGTGCCAGCAGTTTCGGACAGGTTGGCACTGAAGCTTTCTTT
TRBD2,TRBV12-3/TRBV12-4,TRBJ2-2,.,CASSSSIAGAGELFF,TGTGCCAGCAGTTCCTCGATAGCGGGAGCCGGGGAGCTGTTTTTT
.,TRBV30,TRBJ2-4,many,CAWSVYGLAKNIQYF,TGTGCCTGGAGTGTATATGGGTTAGCCAAAAACATTCAGTACTTC
TRBD1,TRBV10-3,TRBJ2-1,.,CAISESAGQGDNEQFF,TGTGCCATCAGTGAGTCAGCGGGACAGGGAGACAATGAGCAGTTCTTC
.,TRBV24-1,TRBJ2-2,.,CATSDDMAGELFF,TGTGCCACCAGTGATGATATGGCCGGGGAGCTGTTTTTT
TRBD1,TRBV28,TRBJ2-2,.,CASSLFKGARNTGELFF,TGTGCCAGCAGTCTCTTTAAGGGGGCTCGGAACACCGGGGAGCTGTTTTTT
TRBD2,TRBV6-1,TRBJ2-7,few,CAARLAGVNEQYF,TGTGCCGCCCGGCTAGCGGGAGTTAATGAGCAGTACTTC
TRBD1,TRBV24-1,TRBJ2-2,few,CATREGTGWLNGELFF,TGTGCCACCAGAGAAGGGACAGGGTGGCTCAACGGGGAGCTGTTTTTT
.,TRBV28,TRBJ2-7,many,CASSLPGYEQYF,TGTGCCAGCAGTTTACCGGGGTACGAGCAGTACTTC
.,TRBV12-3/TRBV12-4,TRBJ2-4,many,CASRGTNLAKNIQYF,TGTGCCAGCAGGGGGACGAACCTAGCCAAAAACATTCAGTACTTC
TRBD2,TRBV12-3/TRBV12-4,TRBJ2-5,many,CASSSGLQTQYF,TGTGCCAGCAGTTCGGGACTACAGACCCAGTACTTC
TRBD2,TRBV7-8,TRBJ2-7,few,CASSPPAGPSSNEQYF,TGTGCCAGCAGCCCACCAGCGGGACCCTCCTCAAACGAGCAGTACTTC
.,TRBV11-2,TRBJ1-1,many,CASSLESGVNTEAFF,TGTGCCAGCAGCTTAGAGTCAGGGGTTAACACTGAAGCTTTCTTT
.,TRBV6-5,TRBJ2-7,many,CASSYPGSYEQYF,TGTGCCAGCAGTTACCCGGGCTCCTACGAGCAGTACTTC
.,TRBV5-1,TRBJ1-3,few,CASSLGRGGSGNTIYF,TGCGCCAGCAGCTTGGGAAGAGGGGGCTCTGGAAACACCATATATTTT
.,TRBV2,TRBJ2-2,many,CASTRNRNTGELFF,TGTGCCAGCACAAGGAATCGGAACACCGGGGAGCTGTTTTTT
.,TRBV14,TRBJ2-3,.,CASSQDESANTDTQYF,TGTGCCAGCAGCCAAGACGAGAGCGCTAACACAGATACGCAGTATTTT
TRBD2,TRBV27,TRBJ2-7,.,CASSLWSGGPYEQYF,TGTGCCAGCAGTTTATGGTCGGGAGGGCCCTACGAGCAGTACTTC
.,TRBV7-2,TRBJ1-1,few,CASSLVENYEAFF,TGTGCCAGCAGCTTAGTGGAGAACTATGAAGCTTTCTTT
.,TRBV29-1,TRBJ2-3,few,CSVEDPAGRAQYF,TGCAGCGTTGAAGATCCTGCAGGTAGGGCGCAGTATTTT
TRBD2,TRBV15,TRBJ2-3,.,CATGGLAFSDTQYF,TGTGCCACCGGGGGACTAGCATTCTCAGATACGCAGTATTTT
.,TRBV10-3,TRBJ1-6,.,CAISVSENSPLHF,TGTGCCATCAGTGTTAGCGAAAATTCACCCCTCCACTTT
.,TRBV19,TRBJ2-2,.,CASASLGNTGELFF,TGTGCCAGTGCCTCATTGGGGAACACCGGGGAGCTGTTTTTT
.,TRBV14,TRBJ2-1,.,CASSPHEDGEQFF,TGTGCCAGCAGCCCGCATGAGGATGGTGAGCAGTTCTTC